The subject of this entry is one TCR beta chain. This specimen belongs to a study of blood T cell repertoires in COVID-19. For the study at large: Sources were T cells, B-cell-depleted T cells, or PBMCs; the material itself was cDNA or gDNA.

Per the study methods: Estimation of nucleated cell counts was performed using reference gene primer amplification. Clones were sequenced by immunoSEQ multiplex PCR, and TCRdb holds only the in-frame ones, with some missing. That table is the source of V, J and clone size, and D and trimming were worked out from the DNA. Of some 140,000 clones detected, roughly 80% appear once; the ten largest clones hold under 2%. Germline lookup yields CDR1 SGHAT and CDR2 FQNNGV. There are 14 residues in the CDR3. The trim removed 7 bases at V and 5 bases at J, leaving 5 bases unmatched. The genes are TRBV11-2 and TRBJ2-3; 11 bases line up with TRBD2. The specimen was peripheral blood. The sequence came from an elderly man with acute or convalescent COVID-19. The CDR3, as DNA: TGTGCCAGCAAGCCACTAGCGGGGGTAGATACGCAGTATTTT. This sequence encodes CASKPLAGVDTQYF.